Listed here are 13 T cell receptor beta chains from one sample, sequenced in a study of cytomegalovirus exposure and HLA in healthy donors. Vbeta (60) and Jbeta (13) primers were used in the PCR. The protocol was immunoSEQ multiplex PCR, while the TCRdb copy is restricted to in-frame clones and leaves out a portion. The profile shows fewer than 200,000 clones, roughly 80% of them singletons. The sequencing sample was made of PBMCs. The receptors come from a woman aged 18 to 35 in good health and CMV-seronegative.

The chain links TRBV2 to TRBJ1-3; D perhaps matches TRBD1 (5 bases). Germline-derived CDR1 and CDR2 are SNHLY and FYNNEI. Trimming cost V 3 bases and J 4 bases, with 10 bases left between them. This CDR3 comprises 14 residues. CDR3 DNA sequence: TGTGCCAGCAGTGACGGGGGTACCGGAAACACCATATATTTT. Amino acid sequence: CASSDGGTGNTIYF.

This chain connects TRBV5-1 to TRBJ2-3; D uncertain. V dropped 4 bases and J dropped 2 bases, with 5 bases sitting between them. In germline, CDR1 is SGHRS, CDR2 YFSETQ. The CDR3 totals 12 residues. CDR3 nucleotides: TGCGCCAGCAGCCAATTCACAGATACGCAGTATTTT. This codes for CASSQFTDTQYF.

The chain carries TRBV28 and TRBJ1-1, with D possibly TRBD1 on 6 matching bases. This CDR3 comprises 13 residues. Germline V gene lookup returns CDR1 MDHEN and CDR2 SYDVKM. V dropped 8 bases and J dropped 4 bases, with 14 bases sitting between them. The CDR3 protein is CASSKRGGTEAFF. In DNA, the CDR3 is TGTGCCAGCTCCAAGAGAGGGGGCACTGAAGCTTTCTTT.

The rearrangement joins TRBV2 to TRBJ2-7; D not certain. The V gene's germline CDR1 is SNHLY and CDR2 FYNNEI. Trimming stripped 4 bases from V and 0 bases from J, with 7 bases between. This CDR3 spans 13 amino acids. The CDR3 DNA follows: TGTGCCAGCAGTGTGGCCAGCTCCTACGAGCAGTACTTC. It translates to CASSVASSYEQYF.

The gene calls are TRBV5-4 and TRBJ2-1, with 12 bases matching TRBD2. Germline assignment: CDR1 SGHNT and CDR2 YYREEE (reference sequence). Trimming cost V 3 bases and J 6 bases; bases outside gene matches: 7. This CDR3 has 16 amino acids. CDR3 DNA: TGTGCCAGCAGCTCGACACGGACTAGCGGGACCAATGAGCAGTTCTTC. Its protein product is CASSSTRTSGTNEQFF. The entire variable domain, with the rest obtained from reference TRBV5-4 and TRBJ2-1, is as follows: ETGVTQSPTHLIKTRGQQVTLRCSSQSGHNTVSWYQQALGQGPQFIFQYYREEENGRGNFPPRFSGLQFPNYSSELNVNALELDDSALYLCASSSTRTSGTNEQFFGPGTRLTVL.

This clone was seen more than once but under ten times. This chain uses TRBV4-3 with TRBJ1-3; D might be TRBD1 (5 bases). Trimming took off 1 base at V and 0 bases at J, with 10 bases between the two ends. This CDR3 has 16 residues. Germline-derived CDR1 and CDR2 are LGHNA and YSLEER. The CDR3 nucleotides read TGCGCCAGCAGCCAAGCCCAAGACAGCTCTGGAAACACCATATATTTT. Translating gives CASSQAQDSSGNTIYF.

The chain links TRBV28 to TRBJ2-7; D perhaps matches TRBD2 (5 bases). V was cut by 6 bases and J by 4 bases, with 13 bases left in between. Germline V gives CDR1 MDHEN, CDR2 SYDVKM. The length of the CDR3 is 13 residues. CDR3 coding DNA: TGTGCCAGCAGGACTATTTCGGGTTACGAGCAGTACTTC. This codes for CASRTISGYEQYF.

The rearrangement joins TRBV4-2 to TRBJ2-5; D uncertain. The germline gives CDR1 LGHNA, CDR2 YNFKEQ. This CDR3 is built from 14 residues. The V and J ends lost 1 base and 8 bases respectively, with 14 bases between them. CDR3 region: CASSQGGPLQTQYF. CDR3 DNA sequence: TGTGCCAGCAGCCAAGGTGGGCCCCTACAAACCCAGTACTTC.

The J gene is TRBJ1-2, the V gene TRBV5-1; D uncertain. Trimming shortened V by 0 bases and J by 6 bases, and 6 bases separated the two germline ends. The CDR3 totals 12 residues. Germline CDR1 SGHRS, CDR2 YFSETQ. The CDR3 DNA is TGCGCCAGCAGCTTGGAACTGAATGGCTACACCTTC. As protein: CASSLELNGYTF.

The chain joins TRBV29-1 to TRBJ2-7; no reliable D call. This CDR3 is 11 amino acids long. The germline V gene has CDR1 SQVTM and CDR2 ANQGSEA. V was pared by 7 bases and J by 4 bases, with 11 bases between. CDR3 sequence reads: CSGVHGYEQYF. The CDR3 nucleotides are TGCAGCGGTGTTCACGGGTACGAGCAGTACTTC.

The chain employs TRBV5-4 and TRBJ2-4; D is ambiguous. This CDR3 spans 14 amino acids. The V and J ends lost 4 bases and 6 bases respectively, with 14 bases between them. Germline V CDR1 and CDR2: SGHNT, YYREEE (reference sequence). CDR3 in amino acids: CASSALSAGNIQYF. In DNA, the CDR3 is TGTGCCAGCAGCGCCCTCTCGGCAGGAAACATTCAGTACTTC. Full variable domain (outside the CDR3, taken from reference TRBV5-4 and TRBJ2-4): ETGVTQSPTHLIKTRGQQVTLRCSSQSGHNTVSWYQQALGQGPQFIFQYYREEENGRGNFPPRFSGLQFPNYSSELNVNALELDDSALYLCASSALSAGNIQYFGAGTRLSVL.

The chain is built from TRBV5-4 and TRBJ1-1; the D is unclear. V was cut by 0 bases and J by 6 bases, with 21 bases left in between. This CDR3 spans 17 amino acids. Germline V CDR1 and CDR2: SGHNT, YYREEE (reference sequence). The DNA of the CDR3 is TGTGCCAGCAGCTTGGATCTGTTCGAGAACAGCTGTGCTGAAGCTTTCTTT. Translation: CASSLDLFENSCAEAFF.

The V call is TRBV28, the J call TRBJ1-5; the D gene is possibly TRBD1 (5 bases). This CDR3 contains 13 residues. The germline V and J ends were trimmed by 7 bases and 5 bases, with 12 bases remaining between them. Germline loops: CDR1 MDHEN, CDR2 SYDVKM. CDR3 sequence reads: CASNSRVDQPQHF. The CDR3 DNA follows: TGTGCCAGCAACAGCAGGGTCGATCAGCCCCAGCATTTT. Using reference TRBV28 and TRBJ1-5 for the parts outside the CDR3, the full variable domain is DVKVTQSSRYLVKRTGEKVFLECVQDMDHENMFWYRQDPGLGLRLIYFSYDVKMKEKGDIPEGYSVSREKKERFSLILESASTNQTSMYLCASNSRVDQPQHFGDGTRLSIL.